Each of the 21 T cell receptor beta chains below was sequenced from the same sample in a study of shared clonotypes between healthy human individuals. The method was immunoSEQ multiplex PCR; TCRdb's version includes in-frame clones alone and lacks a portion of them. The data hold fewer than 1.4 million clones, with 75% to 80% observed a single time. Sequenced: memory CD4+ T cells from PBMCs. Described subset: CD45RA-negative fraction. The receptors originated from a man younger than 35 in good health. Some clones in this sample may be carry-over from other donors' samples.

The chain employs TRBV6-6 and TRBJ2-7, with D tentatively TRBD2 (6 bases). In germline, CDR1 is MNHNY, CDR2 SVGAGI (reference sequence). V lost 2 bases to trimming and J lost 0 bases, with 14 bases between them. This CDR3 spans 16 amino acids. The DNA of the CDR3 is TGTGCCAGCAGTTACAGTCGGGAGAAGAGCTCCTACGAGCAGTACTTC. Its translation: CASSYSREKSSYEQYF.

This clone appeared many times. The identical CDR3 is also encoded by other nucleotide sequences in the sample. V and J are TRBV10-2 and TRBJ2-7; possible D gene TRBD2, 6 bases. V was cut by 3 bases and J by 3 bases, with 12 bases left in between. This CDR3 is 14 amino acids long. Germline CDR1 WSHSY, CDR2 SAAADI. CDR3 amino acids: CASSELGRDYEQYF. CDR3 sequence (DNA): TGCGCCAGCAGTGAATTAGGGCGGGACTACGAGCAGTACTTC.

This clone has just a few counts. The rearrangement uses TRBV7-8 and TRBJ1-2; the match to TRBD1 covers 8 bases. Germline V lookup: CDR1 SGHVS, CDR2 FQNEAQ. V lost 5 bases and J lost 3; bases outside the gene matches: 5. The CDR3 has 14 amino acids. The DNA of the CDR3 is TGTGCCAGCAGCATACAGGGGGGGGACTATGGCTACACCTTC. Residues: CASSIQGGDYGYTF.

J is TRBJ2-3 and V is TRBV7-9; 7 nucleotides match TRBD2. The ends lost 1 base at V and 1 base at J; junction bases unmatched: 14. Germline lookup yields CDR1 SEHNR and CDR2 FQNEAQ (reference sequence). The CDR3 is 19 amino acids. The CDR3 DNA is TGTGCCAGCAGCTTAGGGGAGGGAGGTTCGGACTGGGGCACAGATACGCAGTATTTT. This translates into CASSLGEGGSDWGTDTQYF.

The sample holds one count of this clone. This sequence joins TRBV9 and TRBJ2-6, with D tentatively TRBD1 or TRBD2 (6 bases each). The CDR3 loop spans 21 amino acids. The germline gives CDR1 SGDLS, CDR2 YYNGEE. Between the trimmed V and J ends, which lost 4 bases and 0 bases, there was a span of 26 bases. The CDR3 spells CASSSGGGNRDTVSGANVLTF. The DNA of the CDR3 is TGTGCCAGCAGCTCTGGTGGGGGGAACCGGGACACGGTCTCTGGGGCCAACGTCCTGACTTTC.

The chain joins TRBV2 to TRBJ2-3; D not resolved. The V end lost 4 bases, the J end lost 2 bases, and 4 bases lay between the germline ends. Germline CDR1 reads SNHLY; CDR2 reads FYNNEI. The CDR3 has 12 amino acids. The CDR3 loop is CASSGPTDTQYF. The CDR3 region has the DNA TGTGCCAGCAGTGGACCCACAGATACGCAGTATTTT.

The V call is TRBV5-6, the J call TRBJ2-4, with a tentative D call TRBD2 (6 bases). Deletions cut 0 bases from V and 3 bases from J, with 7 bases between. Germline CDR1 SGHDT, CDR2 YYEEEE. The CDR3 length is 14 residues. Here the CDR3 reads CASSLAGDKNIQYF. DNA for the CDR3: TGTGCCAGCAGCTTGGCGGGGGACAAAAACATTCAGTACTTC. Based on the CDR3 plus reference TRBV5-6 and TRBJ2-4, the full variable domain is DAGVTQSPTHLIKTRGQQVTLRCSPKSGHDTVSWYQQALGQGPQFIFQYYEEEERQRGNFPDRFSGHQFPNYSSELNVNALLLGDSALYLCASSLAGDKNIQYFGAGTRLSVL.

This clone was seen only once. This rearrangement joins TRBV28 to TRBJ1-2; no clear D gene. CDR1 and CDR2 (germline): MDHEN, SYDVKM. The CDR3 sequence is 12 residues long. V was trimmed by 3 bases and J by 8 bases, leaving 10 bases between them. The CDR3 is CASSFSGIGYTF. The DNA for the CDR3 is TGTGCCAGCAGTTTTTCGGGAATCGGCTACACCTTC.

J is TRBJ2-7 and V is TRBV28; TRBD2 might be the D (6 bases). Trimming pared 6 bases from V and 2 bases from J, leaving 14 bases between. The V gene's germline CDR1 is MDHEN and CDR2 SYDVKM. The CDR3 contains 14 residues. The CDR3 reads CASREGGLTYEQYF. The CDR3 nucleotides read TGTGCCAGCAGGGAGGGCGGGCTTACCTACGAGCAGTACTTC.

This rearrangement joins TRBV30 to TRBJ2-3; a possible D gene is TRBD2 (6 bases). The CDR3 extends over 13 amino acids. The germline CDR1 and CDR2 sequences are GTSNPN and SVGIG (reference sequence). Trimming removed 4 bases at V and 6 bases at J, with 14 bases between. Here the CDR3 DNA reads TGTGCCTGGACAGGGACTTGGGGGGATACGCAGTATTTT. Encoded protein: CAWTGTWGDTQYF.

This clone appeared a single time. V and J are TRBV28 and TRBJ1-1; maybe TRBD1 (6 bases). Trimming pared 4 bases from V and 1 base from J, leaving 10 bases between. Germline V gives CDR1 MDHEN, CDR2 SYDVKM. The CDR3 is made up of 14 amino acids. The CDR3 nucleotides are TGTGCCAGCAGTTCAATACAGGGGAACACTGAAGCTTTCTTT. Residues: CASSSIQGNTEAFF.

The chain recombines TRBV7-2 with TRBJ1-5; possible D gene TRBD1, 6 bases. Germline V CDR1 and CDR2: SGHTA, FQGNSA. V lost 4 bases and J lost 1, with 14 bases in between. The CDR3 sequence is 16 residues long. The CDR3 region is CASSSTGGWSNQPQHF. CDR3 nucleotides: TGTGCCAGCAGCTCGACAGGAGGTTGGAGCAATCAGCCCCAGCATTTT.

The chain couples TRBV11-2 to TRBJ2-7; 10 bases are shared with TRBD1. CDR3 length equals 17 residues. Trimming cost V 5 bases and J 0 bases; bases outside gene matches: 10. From germline, CDR1 is SGHAT and CDR2 FQNNGV. In nucleotides, the CDR3 is TGTGCCAGCAGCCCCGGGACAGGGGCCTTAATCTCCTACGAGCAGTACTTC. It yields the protein CASSPGTGALISYEQYF.

Only one count was recorded for this clone. V gene TRBV5-1 combines with J gene TRBJ1-1; the match to TRBD1 covers 8 bases. CDR1 is SGHRS and CDR2 is YFSETQ in the germline V gene. Germline trimming cut 4 bases from V and 6 bases from J; bases unmatched to any gene: 8. The CDR3 has 14 amino acids. The CDR3 DNA follows: TGCGCCAGCAGCGCCGGACAGGGTCGCGCTGAAGCTTTCTTT. This codes for CASSAGQGRAEAFF.

This chain uses TRBV15 with TRBJ2-5, with TRBD2 identical over 16 bases. V shed 4 bases and J 5 bases; nucleotides not matched to a gene: 7. Germline values: CDR1 LNHNV, CDR2 YYDKDF (reference sequence). This CDR3 contains 17 residues. The CDR3 nucleotides read TGTGCCACCAGCAAATTGGGACTAGCGGGAGGGCGGGAGACCCAGTACTTC. The encoded protein is CATSKLGLAGGRETQYF.

V is TRBV19 and J is TRBJ1-2; 9 bases agree with TRBD1. The junction had 6 bases not matched to a gene; V was cut back by 6 bases and J by 4 bases. Germline CDR1 and CDR2: LNHDA and SQIVND (reference sequence). This CDR3 is 14 amino acids long. The CDR3 protein is CASRSGTGTYGYTF. The CDR3 nucleotides are TGTGCCAGTAGATCCGGGACAGGGACCTATGGCTACACCTTC.

The chain carries TRBV7-3 and TRBJ2-1; D not certain. The V and J ends lost 1 base and 4 bases respectively, with 5 bases between them. This CDR3 has 13 residues. Looked up from germline, CDR1 is SGHTA and CDR2 is FQGTGA. CDR3 sequence: CASSLNAYNEQFF. CDR3 in DNA: TGTGCCAGCAGCTTAAATGCTTACAATGAGCAGTTCTTC.

V gene TRBV27 combines with J gene TRBJ1-1; D uncertain. V lost 5 bases and J 1 base, leaving 11 bases between the germline ends. The CDR3 is 14 amino acids. Per the germline V gene, CDR1 is MNHEY and CDR2 is SMNVEV (reference sequence). The CDR3 bases are TGTGCCAGCAGTCCCGCCGGTACGAACACTGAAGCTTTCTTT. This encodes CASSPAGTNTEAFF.

The chain is built from TRBV5-8 and TRBJ1-5; the D gene is possibly TRBD1 (5 bases). This CDR3 comprises 13 residues. Germline assignment: CDR1 SGHTS and CDR2 YDEGEE. Between the trimmed V and J ends, which lost 7 bases and 6 bases, there was a span of 14 bases. The CDR3 reads CASEAGMGQPQHF. CDR3 nucleotide sequence: TGTGCCAGCGAGGCAGGGATGGGTCAGCCCCAGCATTTT. Looking up the rest from reference TRBV5-8 and TRBJ1-5 gives the full variable domain: EAGVTQSPTHLIKTRGQQATLRCSPISGHTSVYWYQQALGLGLQFLLWYDEGEERNRGNFPPRFSGRQFPNYSSELNVNALELEDSALYLCASEAGMGQPQHFGDGTRLSIL.

Concerning this clone itself: A far larger clone is a single base away, which makes a read error likely. No DNA is shown, since the ends of the CDR3 on it are uncertain; the CDR3 is the one TCRdb lists. The chain employs TRBV29-1 and TRBJ1-2; the table assigns TRBD1, which was not confirmed against the DNA. The CDR3 spans 12 amino acids, including both terminal residues. Germline CDR1 reads SQVTM; CDR2 reads ANQGSEA. The CDR3 protein is CSVGQPNYGCTF.

The rearrangement joins TRBV5-6 to TRBJ2-2; the D gene could be TRBD1 or TRBD2 (5 bases each). With 0 bases removed from V and 4 bases from J, the gap between germline ends came to 13 bases. Germline V gene sequence: CDR1 SGHDT, CDR2 YYEEEE. The CDR3 spans 16 residues. The CDR3 bases are TGTGCCAGCAGCTTGGTGGTCGGGGCCTTCACCGGGGAGCTGTTTTTT. Its protein product is CASSLVVGAFTGELFF.